This T cell receptor beta chain derives from a study of blood T cell repertoires in COVID-19. Those who participated ranged in age from roughly 18 to 90 years and resided in 20 to 30 US areas. Trimming shortened V by 1 base and J by 9 bases, and 10 bases separated the two germline ends. From germline, CDR1 is LGHDT and CDR2 YNNKEL (reference sequence). The CDR3 spans 12 residues. Sequenced by immunoSEQ multiplex PCR; TCRdb stores in-frame clones only, minus some. The table includes 250,000 to 350,000 clones, about 90% detected once. The TCR was taken from a woman aged 25 to 39 who had recovered from COVID-19. Sequenced sample: PBMCs or T cells enriched from blood (not recorded which). The chain combines TRBV3-1 (or the pseudogene TRBV3-2) with TRBJ2-7, with D possibly being TRBD1 (5 bases). Written as DNA, the CDR3 is TGTGCCAGCAGCCAAGCCGACAGCCCGCAGTACTTC. It translates to CASSQADSPQYF.